What follows are 22 T cell receptor beta chains derived from one specimen sequenced in a study of shared clonotypes between healthy human individuals. Profiled with immunoSEQ multiplex PCR; TCRdb holds only in-frame clones, not every one. The sample has about 450,000 clones; roughly 77% are singletons. Sequencing was carried out using PBMCs. The receptor source for this set is a woman in her thirties or forties in good health. Some clones in this sample may be carry-over from other donors' samples.

This clone has a handful of counts. Distinct nucleotide sequences in the sample also encode this CDR3. This chain connects TRBV27 to TRBJ2-7; D is uncertain. Trimming stripped 8 bases from V and 0 bases from J, with 5 bases between. Germline V gene sequence: CDR1 MNHEY, CDR2 SMNVEV (reference sequence). The CDR3 runs 11 residues. Written as DNA, the CDR3 is TGTGCCAGCCGGAGCTCCTACGAGCAGTACTTC. Protein sequence: CASRSSYEQYF.

The gene calls are TRBV7-9 and TRBJ2-1, with D maybe TRBD2 (6 bases). The V end lost 5 bases, the J end lost 0 bases, and 11 bases lay between the germline ends. This CDR3 is 15 amino acids long. Germline V lookup: CDR1 SEHNR, CDR2 FQNEAQ (reference sequence). The CDR3 bases are TGTGCCAGCAGCCAACGGAGGGCCTCCTACAATGAGCAGTTCTTC. This encodes CASSQRRASYNEQFF.

V usage is TRBV6-1 and J usage is TRBJ2-7; 11 bases map to TRBD2. Germline V gene lookup returns CDR1 MNHNS and CDR2 SASEGT. The J segment lost 2 bases and the V segment lost 2 bases, leaving 14 bases of the junction unmatched. The CDR3 consists of 19 residues. In DNA form, the CDR3 reads TGTGCCAGCAGTGAACGTACTAGCGGGAGCGGTCCTCTTACCTACGAGCAGTACTTC. Amino acids: CASSERTSGSGPLTYEQYF.

The CDR3 reads CASSSGQGNGYTF. The CDR3 DNA reads as TGTGCCAGCAGCTCGGGACAGGGAAATGGCTACACCTTC. The V gene is TRBV7-8, the J gene TRBJ1-2, with 9 bases lining up with TRBD1. CDR1 and CDR2 from the germline V gene are SGHVS and FQNEAQ. The V and J ends lost 4 bases and 6 bases, in that order; junction bases with no gene match: 3. The CDR3 has 13 amino acids.

This clone was counted once. This chain uses TRBV6-5 with TRBJ2-7; TRBD2 agrees at 8 bases. Germline V gene lookup returns CDR1 MNHEY and CDR2 SVGAGI. The CDR3 has 14 residues. After removal of 5 bases from V and 6 bases from J, the junction contained 9 bases not matched to a gene. CDR3 region: CASSTAGGPIEQYF. The CDR3 bases are TGTGCCAGCAGTACGGCGGGAGGTCCCATCGAGCAGTACTTC.

The rearrangement uses TRBV28 and TRBJ1-1, with D possibly being TRBD1 (5 bases). The V gene's germline CDR1 is MDHEN and CDR2 SYDVKM. This CDR3 spans 14 amino acids. Trimming cost V 5 bases and J 0 bases, with 10 bases left between them. CDR3 region: CASSDSGLNTEAFF. The CDR3 bases are TGTGCCAGCAGTGACAGTGGACTGAACACTGAAGCTTTCTTT.

The chain is built from TRBV5-1 and TRBJ1-1; D call uncertain. The V gene's germline CDR1 is SGHRS and CDR2 YFSETQ. CDR3 length: 14 amino acids. V was trimmed by 4 bases and J by 0 bases, leaving 10 bases between them. The CDR3 spells CASSASPVNTEAFF. The CDR3 nucleotides are TGCGCCAGCAGCGCCTCCCCGGTGAACACTGAAGCTTTCTTT.

The rearrangement uses TRBV28 and TRBJ1-5, with D uncertain. Germline V gives CDR1 MDHEN, CDR2 SYDVKM. V was clipped by 8 bases and J by 4 bases, with 9 bases between them. The CDR3 loop spans 12 amino acids. The CDR3 sequence is CASLGMNQPQHF. CDR3 in DNA: TGTGCCAGCCTAGGGATGAATCAGCCCCAGCATTTT.

This sequence joins TRBV28 and TRBJ2-5, with 9 bases fitting TRBD1. Germline CDR1 MDHEN, CDR2 SYDVKM. The junction had 7 bases not matched to a gene; V was cut back by 6 bases and J by 5 bases. CDR3 size: 14 residues. Written as DNA, the CDR3 is TGTGCCAGCAGGTCGGACAGGGGCTGGGAGACCCAGTACTTC. Protein: CASRSDRGWETQYF.

The genes are TRBV5-1 and TRBJ2-7; D is ambiguous. Trimming cost V 2 bases and J 4 bases, with 13 bases left between them. The CDR3 consists of 14 residues. Germline-derived CDR1 and CDR2 are SGHRS and YFSETQ. In DNA form, the CDR3 reads TGCGCCAGCAGCTTAGAACCGGGCCTATACGAGCAGTACTTC. This encodes CASSLEPGLYEQYF.

V is TRBV10-2 and J is TRBJ1-2; the match to TRBD1 covers 7 bases. The CDR3 is made up of 13 amino acids. The junction had 11 bases not matched to a gene; V was cut back by 11 bases and J by 5 bases. Germline CDR1 reads WSHSY; CDR2 reads SAAADI. CDR3 residues: CAATLDREYGYTF. The CDR3 nucleotides are TGCGCCGCCACTCTCGACAGGGAGTATGGCTACACCTTC.

V gene TRBV28 combines with J gene TRBJ2-5, with D unclear. The CDR3 has 15 residues. The V and J ends lost 8 bases and 1 base respectively, with 17 bases between them. Germline V gene sequence: CDR1 MDHEN, CDR2 SYDVKM. The CDR3 DNA reads TGTGCCAGCCGCCCCCCCGGGCAGCGCCAAGAGACCCAGTACTTC. Translated, it gives CASRPPGQRQETQYF.

The chain is built from TRBV7-9 and TRBJ2-1, with 10 bases fitting TRBD2. J gave up 4 bases and V 0 bases, and 9 bases lay outside the gene matches. This CDR3 is 18 amino acids long. Germline V gives CDR1 SEHNR, CDR2 FQNEAQ (reference sequence). The CDR3 here is CASSLALRTSGGYNEQFF. The CDR3 DNA reads TGTGCCAGCAGCTTAGCCCTTAGGACTAGCGGAGGTTACAATGAGCAGTTCTTC.

The CDR3 nucleotides are TGTGCCAGCAGCCCCCGAGGCGGGGTCCAAGAGACCCAGTACTTC. Its protein is CASSPRGGVQETQYF. The chain couples TRBV7-2 to TRBJ2-5; maybe TRBD2 (6 bases). CDR1 is SGHTA, CDR2 FQGNSA, per germline. This CDR3 spans 15 amino acids. Deletions cut 5 bases from V and 1 base from J, with 14 bases between.

The J gene is TRBJ2-2, the V gene TRBV19; D possibly uses TRBD1 or TRBD2 (9 bases each). Germline V gives CDR1 LNHDA, CDR2 SQIVND (reference sequence). V was clipped by 10 bases and J by 4 bases, with 34 bases between them. CDR3 length equals 20 residues. Here the CDR3 reads CATPAQGAGLAGISTGELFF. The DNA for the CDR3 is TGTGCCACCCCAGCACAGGGGGCAGGGCTAGCGGGAATCTCCACCGGGGAGCTGTTTTTT.

The chain links TRBV4-3 to TRBJ1-1; TRBD1 agrees at 7 bases. Per germline, CDR1 LGHNA and CDR2 YSLEER. Losses at the gene ends were 3 bases for V and 3 bases for J; bases not matched to a gene: 10. CDR3 length: 16 residues. CDR3 sequence (DNA): TGCGCCAGCAGCCACCTACAGGGGTGGCGGGACACTGAAGCTTTCTTT. It specifies CASSHLQGWRDTEAFF.

Here the CDR3 reads CASSLSNAGGELFF. CDR3 DNA: TGTGCCAGCAGTTTATCGAACGCGGGTGGGGAGCTGTTTTTT. The genes are TRBV27 and TRBJ2-2; a possible D gene is TRBD2 (5 bases). The V gene's germline CDR1 is MNHEY and CDR2 SMNVEV (reference sequence). This CDR3 region has 14 residues. V shed 0 bases and J shed 8 bases, with 10 bases lying between them.

The V and J genes are TRBV18 and TRBJ2-5; 9 nucleotides match TRBD1. The CDR3 sequence is 14 residues long. Losses at the gene ends were 5 bases for V and 2 bases for J; bases not matched to a gene: 3. Germline V gives CDR1 KGHSH, CDR2 LQKENI. The CDR3 DNA follows: TGTGCCAGCTCAACAGACAGGGGGCAAGAGACCCAGTACTTC. Translation: CASSTDRGQETQYF.

This chain joins TRBV7-2 and TRBJ1-1; D gene unclear. Germline assignment: CDR1 SGHTA and CDR2 FQGNSA. V gave up 6 bases and J gave up 5 bases, with 13 bases separating them. The CDR3 is made up of 13 amino acids. Here the CDR3 DNA reads TGTGCCAGCAGTCCTCTTACCCAGACTGAAGCTTTCTTT. As protein: CASSPLTQTEAFF. Based on the CDR3 plus reference TRBV7-2 and TRBJ1-1, the full variable domain is GAGVSQSPSNKVTEKGKDVELRCDPISGHTALYWYRQSLGQGLEFLIYFQGNSAPDKSGLPSDRFSAERTGGSVSTLTIQRTQQEDSAVYLCASSPLTQTEAFFGQGTRLTVV.

The chain combines TRBV30 with TRBJ1-6; weak D call: TRBD1 (5 bases). The CDR3 totals 13 residues. Trimming stripped 6 bases from V and 6 bases from J, with 12 bases between. Per germline, CDR1 GTSNPN and CDR2 SVGIG (reference sequence). DNA of the CDR3: TGTGCCTGCGATCGGGGGAGTAATTCACCCCTCCACTTT. Its translation is CACDRGSNSPLHF.

This chain uses TRBV12-5 with TRBJ2-7, with 16 bases lining up with TRBD2. This CDR3 is 17 amino acids long. The trim removed 5 bases at V and 5 bases at J, leaving 9 bases unmatched. CDR1 and CDR2 (germline): LGHNT, FRNRAP. The CDR3 DNA reads TGTGCTAGTGGTCCGGGGACTAGCGGGAGGGCCGTCCACGAGCAGTACTTC. Its protein is CASGPGTSGRAVHEQYF.

The chain recombines TRBV11-2 with TRBJ1-2; 9 nucleotides agree with TRBD1. The CDR3 spans 15 residues. Germline trimming cut 5 bases from V and 7 bases from J; bases unmatched to any gene: 11. Germline V gene lookup returns CDR1 SGHAT and CDR2 FQNNGV. The chain's CDR3 is CASSLTPDRGIGYTF. DNA of the CDR3: TGTGCCAGCAGCCTAACTCCCGACAGGGGGATTGGCTACACCTTC.